The 13 T cell receptor beta chains in this list originate from one sample, sequenced in a study of blood T cell repertoires in COVID-19. Some clones are missing from TCRdb's copy, which holds only in-frame ones; the method was immunoSEQ multiplex PCR. The sample carries more than 250,000 clones, about 85% recorded once. The sample comprised PBMCs or T cells enriched from blood (not recorded which). These receptors came from a woman aged 30 to 39 who had recovered from COVID-19.

V gene TRBV7-3 combines with J gene TRBJ2-1, with TRBD2 matching over 10 bases. Trimming removed 1 base from V and 7 bases from J; junction bases left unmatched: 4. The CDR3 has 15 residues. Germline values: CDR1 SGHTA, CDR2 FQGTGA. The CDR3, as DNA: TGTGCCAGCAGCTTAAAGCGGGGGGGCCAAAATGAGCAGTTCTTC. Amino acids: CASSLKRGGQNEQFF. Full variable domain (outside the CDR3, taken from reference TRBV7-3 and TRBJ2-1): GAGVSQTPSNKVTEKGKYVELRCDPISGHTALYWYRQSLGQGPEFLIYFQGTGAADDSGLPNDRFFAVRPEGSVSTLKIQRTERGDSAVYLCASSLKRGGQNEQFFGPGTRLTVL.

The J gene is TRBJ1-1, the V gene TRBV9; D is uncertain. The CDR3 totals 13 residues. V was pared by 4 bases and J by 3 bases, with 10 bases between. From germline, CDR1 is SGDLS and CDR2 YYNGEE. This CDR3 reads CASSISVDTEAFF. The CDR3 DNA reads TGTGCCAGCAGCATATCGGTCGACACTGAAGCTTTCTTT. Full variable domain (missing parts from reference TRBV9 and TRBJ1-1): DSGVTQTPKHLITATGQRVTLRCSPRSGDLSVYWYQQSLDQGLQFLIQYYNGEERAKGNILERFSAQQFPDLHSELNLSSLELGDSALYFCASSISVDTEAFFGQGTRLTVV.

CDR3 sequence reads: CASNRPGSSDGYTF. In DNA, the CDR3 is TGTGCCAGCAATCGTCCGGGGAGCAGTGATGGCTACACCTTC. V usage is TRBV6-5 and J usage is TRBJ1-2; D remains ambiguous. The germline V gene encodes CDR1 MNHEY and CDR2 SVGAGI. The CDR3 loop spans 14 amino acids. The V end was cut by 7 bases, the J end by 6 bases, with 18 bases between.

This rearrangement joins TRBV6-5 to TRBJ1-2; 11 nucleotides agree with TRBD1. The CDR3 length is 15 residues. Germline V gene sequence: CDR1 MNHEY, CDR2 SVGAGI. With 10 bases clipped from V and 6 bases from J, the junction kept 13 bases outside the gene matches. Here the CDR3 DNA reads TGTGCCACCAAGAGGTGGACAGGGGGCGCCGATGGCTACACCTTC. Translated, it gives CATKRWTGGADGYTF.

The chain employs TRBV4-1 and TRBJ2-3; 8 positions agree with TRBD2. With V trimmed by 0 bases and J by 6 bases, 8 bases remained unmatched. Germline lookup yields CDR1 MGHRA and CDR2 YSYEKL. The CDR3 runs to 16 residues. The CDR3 DNA is TGCGCCAGCAGCCAAGATCGGCGGGGGGCCGGGGATACGCAGTATTTT. Translating gives CASSQDRRGAGDTQYF.

This chain joins TRBV5-4 and TRBJ1-1; a weak D match, TRBD1 (6 bases). The V and J ends lost 0 bases and 6 bases respectively, with 12 bases between them. The CDR3 sequence is 14 residues long. Germline values: CDR1 SGHNT, CDR2 YYREEE (reference sequence). Here the CDR3 reads CASSLGSGVAEAFF. CDR3 in DNA: TGTGCCAGCAGCTTGGGATCAGGGGTGGCTGAAGCTTTCTTT.

The chain carries TRBV5-1 and TRBJ1-1, with TRBD1 matching over 8 bases. The CDR3 sequence is 14 residues long. Germline CDR1 and CDR2: SGHRS and YFSETQ. Germline trimming cut 5 bases from V and 4 bases from J; bases unmatched to any gene: 7. CDR3 loop: CASSPDRGGTEAFF. The CDR3, as DNA: TGCGCCAGCAGTCCCGACAGGGGCGGCACTGAAGCTTTCTTT.

V usage is TRBV27 and J usage is TRBJ2-7; tentative D call: TRBD2 (7 bases). CDR1 is MNHEY, CDR2 SMNVEV, per germline (reference sequence). Trimming left V 6 bases short and J 0 bases short, with 15 bases between. The CDR3 spans 15 residues. In DNA form, the CDR3 reads TGTGCCAGCAGCCTTGGGGGGGCCCTCTCCTACGAGCAGTACTTC. This sequence encodes CASSLGGALSYEQYF.

This clone occurred once. V is TRBV2 and J is TRBJ2-5, with TRBD1 identical over 9 bases. Losses at the gene ends were 4 bases for V and 1 base for J; bases not matched to a gene: 7. Germline CDR1 is SNHLY and CDR2 is FYNNEI. CDR3 length: 16 amino acids. In DNA, the CDR3 is TGTGCCAGCAGTGTCCGGGACAGGGACCTCCAAGAGACCCAGTACTTC. Translation gives CASSVRDRDLQETQYF. Based on the CDR3 plus reference TRBV2 and TRBJ2-5, the full variable domain is EPEVTQTPSHQVTQMGQEVILRCVPISNHLYFYWYRQILGQKVEFLVSFYNNEISEKSEIFDDQFSVERPDGSNFTLKIRSTKLEDSAMYFCASSVRDRDLQETQYFGPGTRLLVL.

The rearrangement uses TRBV30 and TRBJ1-2; the D is unclear. This CDR3 region has 11 residues. Trimming pared 0 bases from V and 7 bases from J, leaving 6 bases between. Germline CDR1 reads GTSNPN; CDR2 reads SVGIG (reference sequence). This chain's CDR3 is CAWSVQLGYTF. DNA of the CDR3: TGTGCCTGGAGTGTACAGCTTGGCTACACCTTC.

The chain combines TRBV5-1 with TRBJ2-5; weak D call: TRBD2 (5 bases). Germline V gives CDR1 SGHRS, CDR2 YFSETQ. V gave up 5 bases and J gave up 5 bases, with 10 bases separating them. The length of the CDR3 is 12 residues. The CDR3 DNA follows: TGCGCCAGCAGGCAAGAGCGGGAGACCCAGTACTTC. The encoded protein is CASRQERETQYF.

The chain uses TRBV5-5 and TRBJ1-1; no definite D call. Germline V CDR1 and CDR2: SGHKS, YYEKEE (reference sequence). This CDR3 spans 15 amino acids. V shed 4 bases and J shed 0 bases, with 13 bases lying between them. This chain's CDR3 is CASSPQVKVNTEAFF. The CDR3 nucleotides are TGTGCCAGCAGCCCCCAGGTTAAGGTGAACACTGAAGCTTTCTTT.

This chain connects TRBV19 to TRBJ1-1; D gene unclear. CDR3 size: 15 residues. Germline assignment: CDR1 LNHDA and CDR2 SQIVND (reference sequence). The V gene lost 4 bases and the J gene lost 0 bases, with 12 bases spanning the gap. DNA for the CDR3: TGTGCCAGTAGTACCCAGGAATTCATGAACACTGAAGCTTTCTTT. Its translation: CASSTQEFMNTEAFF.